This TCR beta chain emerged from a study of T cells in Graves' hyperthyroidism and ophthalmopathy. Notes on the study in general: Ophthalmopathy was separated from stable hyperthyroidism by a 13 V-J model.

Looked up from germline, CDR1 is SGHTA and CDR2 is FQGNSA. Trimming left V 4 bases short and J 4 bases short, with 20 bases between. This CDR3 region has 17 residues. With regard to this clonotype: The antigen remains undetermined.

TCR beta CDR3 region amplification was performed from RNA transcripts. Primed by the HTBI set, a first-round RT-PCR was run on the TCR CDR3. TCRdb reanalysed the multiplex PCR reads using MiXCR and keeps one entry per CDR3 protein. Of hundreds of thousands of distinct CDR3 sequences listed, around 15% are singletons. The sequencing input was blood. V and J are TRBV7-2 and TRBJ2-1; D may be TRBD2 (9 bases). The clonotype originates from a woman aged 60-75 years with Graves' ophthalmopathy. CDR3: CASSSRQGTSNYNEQFF. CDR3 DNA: TGTGCCAGCAGCTCAAGACAGGGGACTAGCAATTACAATGAGCAGTTCTTC.